Included here is one T cell receptor (beta chain) sequence, with context. Antigen unknown. An approximately 120-subject validation cohort, separate from the approximately 700-subject first cohort, supplied the donors. The data are from a study of cytomegalovirus exposure and HLA in healthy donors. Study-level findings and limits: Reports showed the classifier diagnosing cytomegalovirus status with high specificity and sensitivity. Confirmation in vitro established that a few CMV-associated chains were specific for CMV antigens.

The assay was immunoSEQ multiplex PCR, and TCRdb's table has in-frame clones only and misses some. The sample yields some 170,000 clones, about 89% seen once. Germline V gene sequence: CDR1 SGHVS, CDR2 FQNEAQ. The CDR3 covers 14 residues. Deletions cut 5 bases from V and 3 bases from J, with 10 bases between. The chain has TRBV7-8 and TRBJ1-4; no clear D gene. The sequencing sample was made of PBMCs. This clonotype was sampled from a man aged 18-30 years in good health and CMV-seropositive. CDR3 region: CASSRSWANEKLFF. The DNA of the CDR3 is TGTGCCAGCAGCCGGAGCTGGGCTAATGAAAAACTGTTTTTT.